Here is one TCR beta chain with its context. Its antigen is unidentified. The V end lost 4 bases, the J end lost 2 bases, and 15 bases lay between the germline ends. In germline, CDR1 is SGHNT, CDR2 YYREEE (reference sequence). The length of the CDR3 is 15 residues. The data stem from a study of lymphopenia after photon versus proton radiotherapy. Study-wide findings and caveats: Proton therapy kept repertoires fairly stable, unlike photons, which gained effector/memory cells. After lymphocyte nadir, photon-treated repertoires showed oligoclonal expansion, especially CD8+ Temra.

Profiling relied on immunoSEQ multiplex PCR, and the TCRdb table lists in-frame clones only, not all of them. Here the sample spans roughly 67,000 clones, roughly 93% being singletons. This sequence was found in a woman between 65 and 79 years old with pancreatic cancer. The chain recombines TRBV5-4 with TRBJ2-5; a possible D gene is TRBD2 (7 bases). Sequencing used peripheral blood, obtained from a patient treated with photon-based radiotherapy. The CDR3 reads CASSPAGARQETQYF. CDR3 nucleotides: TGTGCCAGCAGCCCGGCGGGGGCAAGACAAGAGACCCAGTACTTC.